This T cell receptor (beta chain) was recorded in a study of CD8 T cells in ankylosing spondylitis. The ends were cut back, 3 bases at V and 9 bases at J, with 15 bases in the middle. CDR3 length: 12 amino acids. Germline V gives CDR1 DFQATT, CDR2 SNEGSKA (reference sequence). There are a few counts of this clonotype. The antigen remains undetermined. Overall study findings and caveats: Researchers reportedly found disease-linked clones significantly enriched in matched ankylosing spondylitis synovial fluid.

Via MiXCR, TCRdb re-called the 5' RACE reads, giving one row per CDR3 protein. The sample includes roughly 240,000 distinct CDR3 sequences, around 32% seen only once; the top ten take around 4.2%. The source of this sequence is a male donor with ankylosing spondylitis or in good health (not recorded which). The chain recombines TRBV20-1 with TRBJ2-7; D gene unclear. The material sequenced was blood, either unsorted or a sorted T cell fraction (not recorded which). CDR3 region: CSARSRNSAQYF. DNA of the CDR3: TGCAGTGCTAGGTCCAGGAACAGCGCGCAGTACTTC.